One sample yielded the 6 T cell receptor beta chains listed below, sequenced in a study of shared clonotypes between healthy human individuals. Produced via immunoSEQ multiplex PCR; TCRdb's table is partial and in-frame only. The data show around 560,000 clones, roughly 95% seen once. Naive CD8 cells comprised CD45RO-negative, CCR7-positively selected cells, excluding terminally differentiated effector memory CD45RA+ cells. Sequenced material: naive CD8+ T cells sorted from blood. These receptors were taken from a woman aged 25 to 39 in good health.

The chain carries TRBV11-2 and TRBJ2-5; 8 bases are a match to TRBD2. The J call is doubtful: the DNA matches TRBJ2-7 better. This CDR3 region has 13 residues. Germline lookup yields CDR1 SGHAT and CDR2 FQNNGV. The CDR3 DNA follows: TGTGCCAGCAGCTTACCTAGCGGGTACGAGCAGTACTTC. As protein: CASSLPSGYEQYF.

The chain joins TRBV29-1 to TRBJ2-7; D is perhaps TRBD1 (6 bases). The CDR3 spans 15 residues. Germline V lookup: CDR1 SQVTM, CDR2 ANQGSEA. Trimming left V 3 bases short and J 0 bases short, with 15 bases between. The chain's CDR3 is CSVDGGHLNSYEQYF. The CDR3 bases are TGCAGCGTTGATGGGGGACACCTAAACTCCTACGAGCAGTACTTC.

The chain has TRBV15 and TRBJ2-3; a weak D match, TRBD1 (5 bases). Deletions cut 2 bases from V and 0 bases from J, with 9 bases between. This CDR3 region has 15 residues. Germline V gene sequence: CDR1 LNHNV, CDR2 YYDKDF (reference sequence). CDR3 protein: CATSRQDRSTDTQYF. For the CDR3, the DNA is TGTGCCACCAGCAGACAAGACAGAAGCACAGATACGCAGTATTTT.

The V gene is TRBV28, the J gene TRBJ2-5; 7 positions agree with TRBD1. In germline, CDR1 is MDHEN, CDR2 SYDVKM. The CDR3 is made up of 14 amino acids. V lost 2 bases to trimming and J lost 5 bases; unmatched junction nucleotides: 5. CDR3 coding DNA: TGTGCCAGCAGTTTACGACAGGGTTCGGAGACCCAGTACTTC. Its protein product is CASSLRQGSETQYF.

The chain combines TRBV28 with TRBJ2-3; possibly TRBD1 for D (5 bases). CDR1 is MDHEN, CDR2 SYDVKM, per germline. The V gene lost 8 bases and the J gene lost 4 bases, with 13 bases spanning the gap. The CDR3 extends over 13 amino acids. The CDR3: CASRRVGPDTQYF. CDR3 bases: TGTGCCAGCCGCCGGGTGGGGCCAGATACGCAGTATTTT.

A single count supports this clone. The chain has TRBV11-2 and TRBJ2-5; 7 bases line up with TRBD1. The V gene end was trimmed by 5 bases and the J gene end by 0 bases; junction bases not matched to a gene: 6. Per the germline V gene, CDR1 is SGHAT and CDR2 is FQNNGV. This CDR3 has 15 amino acids. The CDR3 DNA sequence: TGTGCCAGCAGCCCGACAGGGAATGACCAAGAGACCCAGTACTTC. As protein: CASSPTGNDQETQYF.